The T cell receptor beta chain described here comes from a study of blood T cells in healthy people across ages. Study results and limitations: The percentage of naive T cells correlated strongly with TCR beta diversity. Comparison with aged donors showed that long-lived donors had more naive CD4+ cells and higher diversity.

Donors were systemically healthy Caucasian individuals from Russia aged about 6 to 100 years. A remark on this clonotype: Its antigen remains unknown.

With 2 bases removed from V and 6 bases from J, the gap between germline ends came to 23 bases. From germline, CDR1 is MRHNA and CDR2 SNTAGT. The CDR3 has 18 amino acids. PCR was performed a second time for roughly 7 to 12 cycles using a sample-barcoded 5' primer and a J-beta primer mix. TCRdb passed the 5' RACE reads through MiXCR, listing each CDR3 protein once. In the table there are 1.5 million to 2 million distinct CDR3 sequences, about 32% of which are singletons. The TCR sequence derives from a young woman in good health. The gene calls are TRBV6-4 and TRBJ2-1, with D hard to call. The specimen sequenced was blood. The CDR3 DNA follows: TGTGCCAGCAGTGACGAAGTCGGCACATTGAGTTTATGCAATGAGCAGTTCTTC. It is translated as CASSDEVGTLSLCNEQFF.